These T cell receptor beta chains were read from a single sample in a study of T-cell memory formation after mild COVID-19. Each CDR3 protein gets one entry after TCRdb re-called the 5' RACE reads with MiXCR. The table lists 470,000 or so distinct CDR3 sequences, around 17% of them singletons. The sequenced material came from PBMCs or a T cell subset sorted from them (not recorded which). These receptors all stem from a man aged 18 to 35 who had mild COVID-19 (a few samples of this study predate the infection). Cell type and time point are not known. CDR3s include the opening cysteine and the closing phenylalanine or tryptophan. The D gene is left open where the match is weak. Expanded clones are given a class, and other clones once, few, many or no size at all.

cdr3_aa: CASSQDVSYMGTEAFF; cdr3_nt: TGCGCCAGCAGCCAAGATGTCAGCTACATGGGCACTGAAGCTTTCTTT; d_call: NA; clone_size: NA; j_call: TRBJ1-1; v_call: TRBV4-3
cdr3_aa: CSVASHRDRAVYGYTF; cdr3_nt: TGCAGCGTCGCCAGCCACCGGGACAGGGCCGTCTATGGCTACACCTTC; d_call: TRBD1; clone_size: NA; j_call: TRBJ1-2; v_call: TRBV29-1
cdr3_aa: CSVEWATKEAFQTQYF; cdr3_nt: TGCAGCGTTGAATGGGCGACAAAAGAGGCCTTTCAGACCCAGTACTTC; d_call: NA; clone_size: few; j_call: TRBJ2-5; v_call: TRBV29-1
cdr3_aa: CASSRDLYGYTF; cdr3_nt: TGTGCCAGCAGCCGGGACCTCTATGGCTACACCTTC; d_call: NA; clone_size: few; j_call: TRBJ1-2; v_call: TRBV7-2
cdr3_aa: CASSNEGGYTEAFF; cdr3_nt: TGCGCCAGCAGTAATGAAGGGGGTTACACTGAAGCTTTCTTT; d_call: NA; clone_size: NA; j_call: TRBJ1-1; v_call: TRBV5-1
cdr3_aa: CASSLGTAGGTDTQYF; cdr3_nt: TGCGCCAGCAGCTTGGGAACAGCCGGCGGGACAGATACGCAGTATTTT; d_call: NA; clone_size: few; j_call: TRBJ2-3; v_call: TRBV5-1
cdr3_aa: CASSQDLAVTGNTIYF; cdr3_nt: TGCGCCAGCAGCCAAGATTTGGCAGTAACTGGAAACACCATATATTTT; d_call: NA; clone_size: NA; j_call: TRBJ1-3; v_call: TRBV4-3
cdr3_aa: CASSFRFSTDTQYF; cdr3_nt: TGTGCCAGCAGTTTCAGGTTTAGCACAGATACGCAGTATTTT; d_call: NA; clone_size: few; j_call: TRBJ2-3; v_call: TRBV12-3/TRBV12-4
cdr3_aa: CASSSLGGRVIDTQYF; cdr3_nt: TGTGCCAGCAGTTCCCTCGGAGGAAGGGTTATAGATACGCAGTATTTT; d_call: NA; clone_size: few; j_call: TRBJ2-3; v_call: TRBV7-6
cdr3_aa: CATISRTGELFF; cdr3_nt: TGTGCCACCATTTCAAGAACCGGGGAGCTGTTTTTT; d_call: NA; clone_size: many; j_call: TRBJ2-2; v_call: TRBV24-1
cdr3_aa: CASSLLGDGTGELFF; cdr3_nt: TGCGCCAGCAGCTTGTTGGGGGATGGCACCGGGGAGCTGTTTTTT; d_call: NA; clone_size: few; j_call: TRBJ2-2; v_call: TRBV5-1
cdr3_aa: CASRLPNLAPSGRKGGNEQFF; cdr3_nt: TGTGCCAGCAGGTTACCAAACTTAGCACCTTCCGGCCGGAAGGGGGGCAATGAGCAGTTCTTC; d_call: NA; clone_size: few; j_call: TRBJ2-1; v_call: TRBV11-2
cdr3_aa: CASSEDISRDRSSYNSPLHF; cdr3_nt: TGTGCCAGCAGTGAGGATATTTCTCGGGACAGGAGCTCCTATAATTCACCCCTCCACTTT; d_call: TRBD1; clone_size: NA; j_call: TRBJ1-6; v_call: TRBV25-1
cdr3_aa: CASSPLSSTDTQYF; cdr3_nt: TGTGCCAGCAGCCCCCTGAGTTCCACAGATACGCAGTATTTT; d_call: NA; clone_size: NA; j_call: TRBJ2-3; v_call: TRBV7-3
cdr3_aa: CASSLGGGLGEQYF; cdr3_nt: TGCGCCAGCAGCTTGGGGGGAGGACTCGGCGAGCAGTACTTC; d_call: NA; clone_size: few; j_call: TRBJ2-7; v_call: TRBV5-1
cdr3_aa: CASRDTGPIVEAFF; cdr3_nt: TGTGCCAGCAGAGATACAGGGCCCATAGTTGAAGCTTTCTTT; d_call: NA; clone_size: NA; j_call: TRBJ1-1; v_call: TRBV12-3/TRBV12-4
cdr3_aa: CASKPGVGSYNEQFF; cdr3_nt: TGTGCCAGCAAGCCTGGAGTCGGCTCCTACAATGAGCAGTTCTTC; d_call: NA; clone_size: few; j_call: TRBJ2-1; v_call: TRBV12-3/TRBV12-4
cdr3_aa: CASSFNSQTEAFF; cdr3_nt: TGTGCCAGCAGTTTTAATTCTCAGACTGAAGCTTTCTTT; d_call: NA; clone_size: few; j_call: TRBJ1-1; v_call: TRBV12-3/TRBV12-4
cdr3_aa: CASSPFNEQFF; cdr3_nt: TGTGCCAGCAGCCCATTCAATGAGCAGTTCTTC; d_call: NA; clone_size: NA; j_call: TRBJ2-1; v_call: TRBV7-2
cdr3_aa: CASSVVGRDTQYF; cdr3_nt: TGTGCCAGCAGCGTAGTGGGACGCGATACGCAGTATTTT; d_call: NA; clone_size: few; j_call: TRBJ2-3; v_call: TRBV9
cdr3_aa: CASSHRDRAETQYF; cdr3_nt: TGTGCCAGCAGTCACCGGGACAGGGCGGAGACCCAGTACTTC; d_call: TRBD1; clone_size: few; j_call: TRBJ2-5; v_call: TRBV12-3/TRBV12-4
cdr3_aa: CASSGGTSATNPSTDTQYF; cdr3_nt: TGTGCCAGCAGCGGAGGGACTAGCGCGACCAATCCTAGCACAGATACGCAGTATTTT; d_call: TRBD2; clone_size: NA; j_call: TRBJ2-3; v_call: TRBV13
cdr3_aa: CATAKVQGAYQPQHF; cdr3_nt: TGTGCCACCGCGAAGGTCCAGGGCGCGTATCAGCCCCAGCATTTT; d_call: NA; clone_size: NA; j_call: TRBJ1-5; v_call: TRBV10-3
cdr3_aa: CSASFRNIQYF; cdr3_nt: TGCAGTGCTAGTTTTAGAAACATTCAGTACTTC; d_call: NA; clone_size: few; j_call: TRBJ2-4; v_call: TRBV20-1
cdr3_aa: CAWNRFSYEQYF; cdr3_nt: TGTGCCTGGAACAGGTTCTCCTACGAGCAGTACTTC; d_call: NA; clone_size: NA; j_call: TRBJ2-7; v_call: TRBV30
cdr3_aa: CAISESRSNQPQHF; cdr3_nt: TGTGCCATCAGTGAGTCCCGGAGCAATCAGCCCCAGCATTTT; d_call: NA; clone_size: few; j_call: TRBJ1-5; v_call: TRBV10-3
cdr3_aa: CASSLVGITDTQYF; cdr3_nt: TGCGCCAGCAGCTTGGTGGGAATCACAGATACGCAGTATTTT; d_call: NA; clone_size: many; j_call: TRBJ2-3; v_call: TRBV5-1
cdr3_aa: CATSNPGQGQETQYF; cdr3_nt: TGTGCCACCAGCAATCCCGGACAGGGCCAAGAGACCCAGTACTTC; d_call: TRBD1; clone_size: few; j_call: TRBJ2-5; v_call: TRBV15
cdr3_aa: CATAYPLDIQYF; cdr3_nt: TGTGCCACCGCCTACCCTCTGGACATTCAGTACTTC; d_call: NA; clone_size: NA; j_call: TRBJ2-4; v_call: TRBV24-1